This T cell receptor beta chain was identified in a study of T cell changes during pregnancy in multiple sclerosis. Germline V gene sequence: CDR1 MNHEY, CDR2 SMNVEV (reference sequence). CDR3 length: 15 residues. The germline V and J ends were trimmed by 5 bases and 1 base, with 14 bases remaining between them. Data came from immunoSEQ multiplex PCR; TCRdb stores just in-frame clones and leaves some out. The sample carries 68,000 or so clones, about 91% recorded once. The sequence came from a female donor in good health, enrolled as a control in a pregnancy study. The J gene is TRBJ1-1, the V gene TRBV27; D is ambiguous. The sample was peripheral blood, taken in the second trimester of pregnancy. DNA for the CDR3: TGTGCCAGCAGTAGATTCCCAGGAAGGAACACTGAAGCTTTCTTT. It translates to CASSRFPGRNTEAFF.